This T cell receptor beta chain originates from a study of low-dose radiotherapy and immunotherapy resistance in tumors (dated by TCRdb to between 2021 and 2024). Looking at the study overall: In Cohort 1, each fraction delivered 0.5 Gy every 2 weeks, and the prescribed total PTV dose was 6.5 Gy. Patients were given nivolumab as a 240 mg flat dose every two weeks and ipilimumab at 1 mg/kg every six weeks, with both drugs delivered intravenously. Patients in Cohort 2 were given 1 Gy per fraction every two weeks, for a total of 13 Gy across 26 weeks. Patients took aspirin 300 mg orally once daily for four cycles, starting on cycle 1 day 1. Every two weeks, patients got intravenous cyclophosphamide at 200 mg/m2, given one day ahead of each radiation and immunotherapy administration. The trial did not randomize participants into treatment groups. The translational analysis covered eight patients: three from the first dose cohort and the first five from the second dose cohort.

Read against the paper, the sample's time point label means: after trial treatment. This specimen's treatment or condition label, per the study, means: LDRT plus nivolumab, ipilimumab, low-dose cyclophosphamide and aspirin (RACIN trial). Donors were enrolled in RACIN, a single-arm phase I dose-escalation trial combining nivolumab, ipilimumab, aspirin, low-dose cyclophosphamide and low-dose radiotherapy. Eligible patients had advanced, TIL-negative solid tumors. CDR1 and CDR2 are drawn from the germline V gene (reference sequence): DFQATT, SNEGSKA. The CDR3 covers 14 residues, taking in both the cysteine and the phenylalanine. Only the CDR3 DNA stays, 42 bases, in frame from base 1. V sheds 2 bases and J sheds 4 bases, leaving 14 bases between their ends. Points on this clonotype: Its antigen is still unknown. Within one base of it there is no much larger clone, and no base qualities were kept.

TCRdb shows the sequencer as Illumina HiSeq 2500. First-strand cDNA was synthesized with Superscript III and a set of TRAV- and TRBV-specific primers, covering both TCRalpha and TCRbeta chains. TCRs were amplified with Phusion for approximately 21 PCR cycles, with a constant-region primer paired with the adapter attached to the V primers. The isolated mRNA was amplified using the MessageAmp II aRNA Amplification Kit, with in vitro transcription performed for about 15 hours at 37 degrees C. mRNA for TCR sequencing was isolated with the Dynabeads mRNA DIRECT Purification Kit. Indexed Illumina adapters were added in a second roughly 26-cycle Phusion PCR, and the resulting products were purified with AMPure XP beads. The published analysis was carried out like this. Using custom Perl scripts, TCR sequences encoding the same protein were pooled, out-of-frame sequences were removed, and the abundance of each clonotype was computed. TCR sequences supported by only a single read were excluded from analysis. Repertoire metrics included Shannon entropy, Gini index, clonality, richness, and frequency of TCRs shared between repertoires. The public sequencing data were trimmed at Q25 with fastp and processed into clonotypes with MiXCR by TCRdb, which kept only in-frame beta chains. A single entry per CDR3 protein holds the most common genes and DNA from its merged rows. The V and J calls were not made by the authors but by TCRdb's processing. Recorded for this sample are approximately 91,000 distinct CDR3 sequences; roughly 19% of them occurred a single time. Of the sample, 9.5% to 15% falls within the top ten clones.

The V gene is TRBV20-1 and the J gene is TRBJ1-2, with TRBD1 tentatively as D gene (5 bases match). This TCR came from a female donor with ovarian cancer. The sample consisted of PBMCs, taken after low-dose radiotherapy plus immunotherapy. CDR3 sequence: CSARPPTGTYGYTF. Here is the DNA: TGCAGTGCTAGACCCCCCACAGGAACCTATGGCTACACCTTC.